This note documents a single T cell receptor beta chain sequence. The clone's antigen remains unknown. Nothing much larger sits one base from this clone, and base qualities are not available. TCR beta CDR3 regions were sequenced from DNA using the immunoSEQ Assay. As for the original processing: To compute T cell density, TCR beta template counts were normalized to usable DNA, which was estimated by amplifying housekeeping genes. Richness was estimated with the preseqR package, extrapolating to 400,000 templates for PBMC samples and 120,000 templates for tissue samples. Clonality was defined by subtracting Pielou's evenness from one. Differential abundance testing on productive amino-acid clonotypes, with a minimum total count of 5 and an alpha of 0.1, was used to identify tissue-enriched TCRs. The Jaccard Index and the Morisita Overlap Index were used to measure how much the repertoires overlapped between compartments. TCR beta CDR3s were clustered by GLIPH together with public tetramer-defined viral CDR3s, and at least three viral sequences plus V-gene enrichment were required for viral motifs. Not all clones reach the TCRdb copy of this immuneACCESS table, which keeps in-frame sequences only. Checked studies attribute under half of the gap to unresolved V genes and leave the rest unexplained. The V and J calls and clone size come from that table; D and trimming were worked out from the DNA. The sample profile shows about 92,000 clones; approximately 90% of them were found once. The top ten constitute approximately 4% of the sample.

The record originates from a study of T cells in localized non-small cell lung cancer (dated by TCRdb to the early 2020s). The study in broad terms: Comparing tumors with uninvolved tumor-adjacent lungs, the study looked at the T cell repertoires of 200 to 250 patients with early-stage NSCLC. Of the NSCLC patients, 120 to 150 were male and roughly 110 were female, and the mean age was roughly 61 years. The cohort was made up of a few hundred treatment-naive NSCLC patients whose localized lung tumors had been resected.

The CDR3 spans 11 residues, from the cysteine through the phenylalanine. CDR3 DNA only is kept here, 33 bases in frame from base 1. The germline V gene encodes CDR1 MNHEY and CDR2 SMNVEV (reference sequence). V is cut by 7 bases and J by 11 bases, and the space between the germline ends is 14 bases. Summary of the overall study and its limitations: Because multi-region tumor sequencing was not done, intratumor heterogeneity could not be ruled out. Longer overall survival was associated with higher blood T cell density, whereas shorter survival was associated with higher adjacent-lung clonality. Because of the exploratory design, TCR variables were selected using unadjusted p-values without false-discovery rate correction. Uninvolved tumor-adjacent lung showed the highest T cell clonality, higher than tumor, which suggests more focused antigenic responses in the adjacent lung. A median of 57 of the top 100 tumor clones turned up in the paired uninvolved adjacent lung, and approximately 30 of those clones also ranked among the top 100 of that same adjacent lung.

At diagnosis, peripheral blood, uninvolved tumor-adjacent lung and tumor were collected and stored as a combination of fresh-frozen and FFPE material. For TCR repertoire profiling, blood samples were analyzed in the form of peripheral blood mononuclear cells. The chain was built from TRBV27 and TRBJ1-1; the D gene lacks a confident call. Material: PBMCs, obtained before any cancer treatment. This receptor was taken from a woman aged 35 to 69 with stage II squamous cell lung carcinoma. The DNA sequence reads TGTGCCAGCACCGGCCCAGCTGGGGCTTTCTTT. Its protein product is CASTGPAGAFF.